The 13 T cell receptor beta chains reported below all come from one sample, sequenced in a study of T cells after yellow fever vaccination. MiXCR was run by TCRdb on the 5' RACE reads, yielding one entry per CDR3 protein. This table holds some 350,000 distinct CDR3 sequences, about 4% found once. The sequences come from PBMCs, collected 5 days after the yellow fever booster vaccination. These receptors all come from a man between 18 and 35 years old who received the YFV17D yellow fever vaccine.

This clonotype was counted ten times or more. The chain has TRBV12-5 and TRBJ2-1, with 7 bases fitting TRBD1. Germline CDR1 LGHNT, CDR2 FRNRAP. After removal of 6 bases from V and 3 bases from J, the junction contained 8 bases not matched to a gene. The CDR3 is 15 amino acids. The CDR3, as DNA: TGTGCTAGTGGACCAACGCAGGGGGTCTACAATGAGCAGTTCTTC. Residues: CASGPTQGVYNEQFF.

This clonotype has at least ten counts. The chain combines TRBV11-2 with TRBJ2-5; 8 bases line up with TRBD1. Germline assignment: CDR1 SGHAT and CDR2 FQNNGV. This CDR3 is built from 13 residues. V shed 5 bases, J shed 5 bases, and the junction held 4 bases outside the gene matches. The CDR3 sequence is CASSPRGLETQYF. DNA of the CDR3: TGTGCCAGCAGCCCCAGGGGGCTGGAGACCCAGTACTTC.

This clonotype was detected a few times. The V call is TRBV7-2, the J call TRBJ2-3; possibly TRBD1 for D (5 bases). CDR1 and CDR2 (germline): SGHTA, FQGNSA. V gave up 0 bases and J gave up 0 bases, with 13 bases separating them. The CDR3 consists of 17 residues. CDR3 sequence: CASSLAEQGLSTDTQYF. Written as DNA, the CDR3 is TGTGCCAGCAGCTTAGCCGAGCAGGGCCTTAGCACAGATACGCAGTATTTT.

This clonotype was counted many times. Written as DNA, the CDR3 is TGTGCCAGCACTTTACTAGCGGGGGAGAACACCGGGGAGCTGTTTTTT. Its translation is CASTLLAGENTGELFF. The V gene is TRBV6-5, the J gene TRBJ2-2; 11 nucleotides agree with TRBD2. The CDR3 sequence is 16 residues long. Germline values: CDR1 MNHEY, CDR2 SVGAGI. The junction had 5 bases not matched to a gene; V was cut back by 7 bases and J by 1 base.

The chain has TRBV3-1 and TRBJ1-4; tentatively, D is TRBD1 (5 bases). Per germline, CDR1 LGHDT and CDR2 YNNKEL (reference sequence). Deletions cut 1 base from V and 7 bases from J, with 10 bases between. The CDR3 sequence is 14 residues long. As DNA, the CDR3 is TGTGCCAGCAGCCAAGGGGGGGGTTTTGAAAAACTGTTTTTT. Translating it yields CASSQGGGFEKLFF.

The chain combines TRBV7-9 with TRBJ2-7; possibly TRBD1 for D (6 bases). This CDR3 region has 12 residues. V was pared by 1 base and J by 6 bases, with 7 bases between. The germline V gene has CDR1 SEHNR and CDR2 FQNEAQ (reference sequence). CDR3 residues: CASSLEGVEQYV. CDR3 coding DNA: TGTGCCAGCAGCTTAGAGGGGGTCGAGCAGTACGTC.

CDR3 sequence reads: CASSRIAGAGSYEQYF. CDR3 coding DNA: TGCGCCAGCAGCCGCATAGCGGGAGCGGGCTCCTACGAGCAGTACTTC. This chain links TRBV4-1 with TRBJ2-7; 9 nucleotides match TRBD2. This CDR3 has 16 residues. Germline V gives CDR1 MGHRA, CDR2 YSYEKL. V lost 4 bases, J lost 0 bases, and 7 bases stayed unmatched.

The V call is TRBV10-3, the J call TRBJ2-5; D is undetermined. The germline CDR1 and CDR2 sequences are ENHRY and SYGVKD. Trimming took off 3 bases at V and 2 bases at J, with 16 bases between the two ends. The CDR3 runs to 16 residues. The chain's CDR3 is CAISDPRATTQETQYF. CDR3 nucleotide sequence: TGTGCCATCAGTGACCCTCGTGCCACAACTCAAGAGACCCAGTACTTC.

This clonotype was counted only a few times. The gene calls are TRBV7-2 and TRBJ2-5; TRBD2 matches at 13 bases. The V gene end was trimmed by 3 bases and the J gene end by 5 bases; junction bases not matched to a gene: 6. The CDR3 spans 16 residues. CDR1 and CDR2 (germline): SGHTA, FQGNSA. CDR3 sequence: CASSFALAGGRETQYF. Here the CDR3 DNA reads TGTGCCAGCAGCTTTGCACTAGCGGGGGGGAGGGAGACCCAGTACTTC.

This clonotype turned up a few times. The rearrangement links TRBV20-1 to TRBJ1-5; D unclear. The ends were cut back, 2 bases at V and 7 bases at J, with 12 bases in the middle. Per the germline V gene, CDR1 is DFQATT and CDR2 is SNEGSKA (reference sequence). This CDR3 contains 13 residues. The CDR3 coding sequence is TGCAGTGCTAGAATGGACCCGGCCCAGCCCCAGCATTTT. Protein product: CSARMDPAQPQHF.

This clonotype was observed many times. The chain links TRBV11-2 to TRBJ2-1; no clear D. Germline V gene lookup returns CDR1 SGHAT and CDR2 FQNNGV. The CDR3 spans 15 residues. Trimming took off 0 bases at V and 4 bases at J, with 10 bases between the two ends. CDR3 DNA sequence: TGTGCCAGCAGCTTAGAGTGGTTTCGGTACAATGAGCAGTTCTTC. It encodes CASSLEWFRYNEQFF.

Many counts were recorded for this clonotype. J is TRBJ2-2 and V is TRBV7-2; D not resolved. CDR1 is SGHTA and CDR2 is FQGNSA in the germline V gene. The germline V and J ends were trimmed by 2 bases and 0 bases, with 10 bases remaining between them. This CDR3 has 16 residues. The CDR3 DNA is TGTGCCAGCAGCTTAAAACACATCGCGAACACCGGGGAGCTGTTTTTT. Protein product: CASSLKHIANTGELFF.

This clonotype turned up a few times. The chain carries TRBV19 and TRBJ2-5; possible D gene TRBD2, 6 bases. The CDR3 is 16 amino acids. V lost 5 bases and J 1 base, leaving 17 bases between the germline ends. CDR1 and CDR2 (germline): LNHDA, SQIVND (reference sequence). CDR3 coding DNA: TGTGCCAGTAGTCCGTCCCGTTGGAGGGGCCAAGAGACCCAGTACTTC. This sequence encodes CASSPSRWRGQETQYF.